The source of this TCR beta chain is a study of human T cells and chemical hapten exposure. Study-level background: A roughly 2 cm by roughly 2 cm inner upper arm patch received 2% DPC for sensitization.

Germline CDR1 ENHRY, CDR2 SYGVKD. The germline V and J ends were trimmed by 4 bases and 1 base, with 10 bases remaining between them. The CDR3 sequence is 14 residues long. TCRdb independently ran MiXCR on the RACE reads; one entry per CDR3 protein. This table has 350,000 to 450,000 distinct CDR3 sequences, more than 4.5% appearing once. Regarding time point: pre-sensitization, week 0. The treatment is: therapeutic diphenylcyclopropenone sensitization with weekly scalp DPC. Sample donors consisted of patients with alopecia, aged 18 to 70 years, who were suitable for DPC. The material sequenced was whole blood, taken in connection with sensitization to the hapten diphenylcyclopropenone (DPC). The chain couples TRBV10-3 to TRBJ2-5, with D perhaps given as TRBD1 or TRBD2 (5 bases each). This TCR came from a woman between 45 and 65 years old with alopecia areata. Some clones in this sample may be carry-over from other donors' samples. The CDR3 loop is CAISGGVAQETQYF. DNA for the CDR3: TGTGCCATCAGTGGAGGGGTGGCCCAAGAGACCCAGTACTTC.